The 30 T cell receptor beta chains below all came from one sample that was sequenced in a study of cytomegalovirus exposure and HLA in healthy donors (dated by TCRdb to the late 2010s). Libraries were constructed by the immunoSEQ multiplex PCR assay. For the multiplex PCR, a mixture combining 60 forward primers for TCR Vbeta segments and 13 reverse primers for TCR Jbeta segments was used. TCRdb provides this immuneACCESS table in a form limited to in-frame rearrangements. Some clones are lacking; in checked studies, under half of them reflect an unresolved V gene, and why the rest are absent is not known. Present in this sample are about 130,000 clones, approximately 85% of which were seen just once. About 6.7% of the sample goes to the ten largest clones. Sequencing used PBMCs. The receptors were sampled from a woman aged 30 to 39 in good health and CMV-seropositive.

This clone was counted between two and nine times. The J gene is TRBJ2-7, the V gene TRBV11-2; D is ambiguous. This CDR3 comprises 12 residues. V lost 5 bases and J lost 5, with 10 bases in between. CDR1 SGHAT and CDR2 FQNNGV come from the germline V gene. Here the CDR3 reads CASSIPRNEQYF. Here the CDR3 DNA reads TGTGCCAGCAGCATTCCTAGGAACGAGCAGTACTTC.

The V gene is TRBV9, the J gene TRBJ2-5; 16 nucleotides line up with TRBD2. The CDR3 has 17 amino acids. The junction had 7 bases not matched to a gene; V was cut back by 3 bases and J by 5 bases. Germline V gene lookup returns CDR1 SGDLS and CDR2 YYNGEE. The CDR3 region has the DNA TGTGCCAGCAGCGCCGGGACTAGCGGGGGGGCGGGTGAGACCCAGTACTTC. Amino acid sequence: CASSAGTSGGAGETQYF.

This chain connects TRBV7-3 to TRBJ2-7; 11 positions agree with TRBD2. There are 15 residues in the CDR3. Looked up from germline, CDR1 is SGHTA and CDR2 is FQGTGA. V was clipped by 5 bases and J by 5 bases; unmatched bases: 8. The CDR3, as DNA: TGTGCCAGCAGCCACTCCGGACTAGCGGGCGACGAGCAGTACTTC. It yields the protein CASSHSGLAGDEQYF.

The chain employs TRBV6-1 and TRBJ1-1; no definite D call. The CDR3 loop spans 14 amino acids. V was shortened by 2 bases and J by 4 bases, with 11 bases between the two germline ends. Germline V gives CDR1 MNHNS, CDR2 SASEGT. The CDR3 DNA reads TGTGCCAGCAGTGAACAGATGGGGAGCACTGAAGCTTTCTTT. Translated, it gives CASSEQMGSTEAFF.

The J gene is TRBJ2-7, the V gene TRBV30, with D possibly matching TRBD2 (5 bases). CDR3 length: 15 residues. V was clipped by 0 bases and J by 0 bases, with 12 bases between them. Germline CDR1 and CDR2: GTSNPN and SVGIG (reference sequence). Here the CDR3 reads CAWSVPGISSYEQYF. In DNA, the CDR3 is TGTGCCTGGAGTGTACCCGGGATTAGCTCCTACGAGCAGTACTTC.

The chain couples TRBV6-5 to TRBJ2-5; D not resolved. V lost 5 bases and J lost 1, with 5 bases in between. Germline values: CDR1 MNHEY, CDR2 SVGAGI. There are 12 residues in the CDR3. CDR3 bases: TGTGCCAGCAGTGGCCCCCAAGAGACCCAGTACTTC. Its protein is CASSGPQETQYF.

The chain employs TRBV23-1 and TRBJ2-7; 7 bases line up with TRBD2. TRBV23-1 is flagged as an ORF with uncertain function. The CDR3 is 10 residues long. CDR3 protein: CAGGGYEQYF. The CDR3 DNA sequence: TGCGCGGGGGGGGGCTACGAGCAGTACTTC.

The V call is TRBV2, the J call TRBJ2-5; TRBD1 aligns across 9 bases. After removal of 7 bases from V and 3 bases from J, the junction contained 6 bases not matched to a gene. CDR1 SNHLY and CDR2 FYNNEI come from the germline V gene. The CDR3 contains 14 residues. The CDR3 sequence: CASTPGQGKETQYF. CDR3 bases: TGTGCCAGCACTCCGGGACAGGGTAAAGAGACCCAGTACTTC.

This clone occurred a few times. The sample holds other DNA sequences that translate to the same CDR3. The chain carries TRBV30 and TRBJ1-5; D gene uncertain. The CDR3 extends over 13 amino acids. The V end was cut by 0 bases, the J end by 1 base, with 4 bases between. From germline, CDR1 is GTSNPN and CDR2 SVGIG (reference sequence). The CDR3 protein is CAWSVASNQPQHF. CDR3 DNA sequence: TGTGCCTGGAGTGTAGCCAGCAATCAGCCCCAGCATTTT. The variable domain in full, completed from reference TRBV30 and TRBJ1-5, reads SQTIHQWPATLVQPVGSPLSLECTVEGTSNPNLYWYRQAAGRGLQLLFYSVGIGQISSEVPQNLSASRPQDRQFILSSKKLLLSDSGFYLCAWSVASNQPQHFGDGTRLSIL.

This CDR3 is CASSEGTVYEQYF. CDR3 DNA: TGTGCCAGCAGTGAAGGGACAGTATACGAGCAGTACTTC. This rearrangement joins TRBV6-1 to TRBJ2-7, with D possibly TRBD1 on 6 matching bases. Trimming removed 1 base at V and 4 bases at J, with 8 bases between. This CDR3 is 13 amino acids long. Germline V CDR1 and CDR2: MNHNS, SASEGT.

The genes are TRBV4-1 and TRBJ1-1; perhaps TRBD1 as D (5 bases). CDR3 length: 18 residues. Trimming left V 0 bases short and J 2 bases short, with 19 bases between. Germline lookup yields CDR1 MGHRA and CDR2 YSYEKL. The CDR3 region is CASSQEGRALISNTEAFF. The CDR3, as DNA: TGCGCCAGCAGCCAAGAGGGCAGGGCCCTTATTTCCAACACTGAAGCTTTCTTT.

The rearrangement uses TRBV2 and TRBJ1-4; no clear D gene. CDR1 and CDR2 (germline): SNHLY, FYNNEI. With 7 bases removed from V and 8 bases from J, the gap between germline ends came to 14 bases. The CDR3 loop spans 13 amino acids. Here the CDR3 DNA reads TGTGCCAGCACTGGAAATCCGGGAGAAAAACTGTTTTTT. Its protein is CASTGNPGEKLFF.

The V call is TRBV7-9, the J call TRBJ1-2; a weak D match, TRBD1 (6 bases). The CDR3 runs 13 residues. Germline V gene sequence: CDR1 SEHNR, CDR2 FQNEAQ (reference sequence). V was pared by 5 bases and J by 8 bases, with 15 bases between. This chain's CDR3 is CASSLEAGEGYTF. The CDR3 coding sequence is TGTGCCAGCAGCCTAGAGGCAGGGGAGGGCTACACCTTC.

The V gene is TRBV11-2, the J gene TRBJ1-2; 8 bases line up with TRBD1. V trimming: 5 bases; J trimming: 4 bases; junction bases outside the gene matches: 6. Germline V gene data show CDR1 as SGHAT and CDR2 as FQNNGV. The CDR3 sequence is 14 residues long. The CDR3 DNA reads as TGTGCCAGCAGCCCGCGACAGGGGCCCTATGGCTACACCTTC. This codes for CASSPRQGPYGYTF.

This clone appeared a single time. This sequence joins TRBV28 and TRBJ1-4, with D possibly matching TRBD1 (5 bases). Germline V gene sequence: CDR1 MDHEN, CDR2 SYDVKM. Deletions cut 8 bases from V and 10 bases from J, with 17 bases between. This CDR3 has 13 residues. CDR3 DNA: TGTGCCAGCGAGACAGCGGGAAGTGCAAAACTGTTTTTT. This translates into CASETAGSAKLFF.

A note on this clone: This same CDR3 is encoded by further DNA sequences in the sample. The chain carries TRBV28 and TRBJ1-2; D uncertain. This CDR3 is 13 amino acids long. V gave up 3 bases and J gave up 2 bases, with 7 bases separating them. Per the germline V gene, CDR1 is MDHEN and CDR2 is SYDVKM. The CDR3 bases are TGTGCCAGCAGTTTTGGAGGGAACTATGGCTACACCTTC. Translated: CASSFGGNYGYTF.

This sequence joins TRBV5-1 and TRBJ2-3, with 10 bases matching TRBD1. Germline CDR1 and CDR2: SGHRS and YFSETQ. V trimming: 2 bases; J trimming: 5 bases; junction bases outside the gene matches: 8. This CDR3 is built from 16 residues. The CDR3 coding sequence is TGCGCCAGCAGCTTTGCCGGGACAGGGGTACAAGATACGCAGTATTTT. It translates to CASSFAGTGVQDTQYF.

The chain is built from TRBV28 and TRBJ2-3, with TRBD1 matching over 8 bases. This CDR3 region has 17 residues. Germline trimming cut 4 bases from V and 2 bases from J; bases unmatched to any gene: 11. Germline V lookup: CDR1 MDHEN, CDR2 SYDVKM. The CDR3 DNA reads TGTGCCAGCAGTTGGCCCGCGGACAGGGCGATCACAGATACGCAGTATTTT. Translated: CASSWPADRAITDTQYF.

V is TRBV6-4 and J is TRBJ2-3, with D uncertain. V lost 4 bases and J lost 0, with 8 bases in between. The CDR3 consists of 14 residues. The germline V gene encodes CDR1 MRHNA and CDR2 SNTAGT. This CDR3 is CASSVGSSTDTQYF. DNA of the CDR3: TGTGCCAGCAGTGTGGGCAGTAGCACAGATACGCAGTATTTT.

The J gene is TRBJ2-5, the V gene TRBV2; 13 bases are a match to TRBD2. V shed 6 bases and J 4 bases; nucleotides not matched to a gene: 2. The CDR3 totals 14 residues. CDR1 and CDR2 from the germline V gene are SNHLY and FYNNEI. The CDR3 DNA sequence: TGTGCCAGCAGAACTAGCGGGAGGGTAGAGACCCAGTACTTC. It translates to CASRTSGRVETQYF.

The gene calls are TRBV7-6 and TRBJ2-7, with D possibly TRBD1 on 5 matching bases. The CDR3 is 11 residues long. The germline gives CDR1 SGHVS, CDR2 FNYEAQ. V was shortened by 2 bases and J by 7 bases, with 6 bases between the two germline ends. CDR3 residues: CASSLSGEQYF. CDR3 nucleotides: TGTGCCAGCAGCTTATCAGGGGAGCAGTACTTC.

The chain uses TRBV9 and TRBJ1-6; the D gene is possibly TRBD1 (6 bases). Deletions cut 0 bases from V and 6 bases from J, with 10 bases between. The CDR3 is 15 residues long. CDR1 is SGDLS and CDR2 is YYNGEE in the germline V gene. CDR3 sequence reads: CASSVEGHSNSPLHF. In nucleotides, the CDR3 is TGTGCCAGCAGCGTAGAGGGACATAGTAATTCACCCCTCCACTTT.

V gene TRBV7-6 combines with J gene TRBJ2-1, with D perhaps TRBD1 (6 bases). The CDR3 is 13 amino acids. Trimming stripped 5 bases from V and 7 bases from J, with 12 bases between. Germline lookup yields CDR1 SGHVS and CDR2 FNYEAQ. CDR3 loop: CASSRGQRNEQFF. Here the CDR3 DNA reads TGTGCCAGCAGCCGGGGACAAAGGAATGAGCAGTTCTTC.

In this sample, this clone turned up a few times. J is TRBJ2-3 and V is TRBV9; 15 nucleotides agree with TRBD2. J gave up 3 bases and V 0 bases, and 8 bases lay outside the gene matches. Germline CDR1 reads SGDLS; CDR2 reads YYNGEE. This CDR3 comprises 19 residues. The CDR3 region is CASSVAPLGLAGGTDTQYF. DNA of the CDR3: TGTGCCAGCAGCGTAGCCCCCCTAGGACTAGCGGGAGGGACAGATACGCAGTATTTT.

This rearrangement joins TRBV18 to TRBJ2-1; 12 positions agree with TRBD2. CDR1 and CDR2 (germline): KGHSH, LQKENI. This CDR3 region has 15 residues. V was clipped by 2 bases and J by 7 bases; unmatched bases: 3. CDR3 protein: CASSPRTSGRNEQFF. The DNA of the CDR3 is TGTGCCAGCTCACCAAGAACTAGCGGGAGGAATGAGCAGTTCTTC.

The chain is built from TRBV5-4 and TRBJ2-3, with TRBD2 as a possible D gene (5 bases). V lost 1 base and J lost 4, with 10 bases in between. The CDR3 has 14 amino acids. Germline V gene sequence: CDR1 SGHNT, CDR2 YYREEE (reference sequence). The CDR3 protein is CASSLKGSADTQYF. The CDR3 DNA follows: TGTGCCAGCAGCTTGAAGGGTAGCGCAGATACGCAGTATTTT. The complete variable domain, with remaining parts taken from reference TRBV5-4 and TRBJ2-3, reads ETGVTQSPTHLIKTRGQQVTLRCSSQSGHNTVSWYQQALGQGPQFIFQYYREEENGRGNFPPRFSGLQFPNYSSELNVNALELDDSALYLCASSLKGSADTQYFGPGTRLTVL.

This rearrangement joins TRBV30 to TRBJ1-2; possibly TRBD1 for D (6 bases). Trimming stripped 3 bases from V and 6 bases from J, with 14 bases between. The CDR3 runs 13 residues. Germline V gene sequence: CDR1 GTSNPN, CDR2 SVGIG (reference sequence). CDR3 region: CAWRYRTVHGYTF. The CDR3 region has the DNA TGTGCCTGGAGGTATCGGACAGTTCATGGCTACACCTTC.

This clone has a single count. The chain links TRBV9 to TRBJ2-2; the match to TRBD1 covers 7 bases. The CDR3 has 18 residues. Germline V CDR1 and CDR2: SGDLS, YYNGEE. The V and J ends lost 3 bases and 2 bases, in that order; junction bases with no gene match: 13. This chain's CDR3 is CASSAEGTDQPNTGELFF. CDR3 coding DNA: TGTGCCAGCAGCGCCGAAGGGACAGACCAACCTAACACCGGGGAGCTGTTTTTT.

The V gene is TRBV29-1, the J gene TRBJ2-7; 7 positions agree with TRBD2. The germline V gene has CDR1 SQVTM and CDR2 ANQGSEA. The CDR3 length is 13 residues. After removal of 8 bases from V and 0 bases from J, the junction contained 7 bases not matched to a gene. The CDR3 region is CSFSSGASYEQYF. The CDR3 region has the DNA TGCAGCTTCTCTAGCGGAGCCTCCTACGAGCAGTACTTC.

With regard to this clone: A junction boundary mismatches the germline segment, possibly from a read error. This rearrangement joins TRBV13 to TRBJ1-1, with D unresolved. There are 12 residues in the CDR3. Germline lookup yields CDR1 PRHDT and CDR2 FYEKMQ (reference sequence). CDR3 sequence (DNA): TGTGCCAGCCGAGGAGGGAACACTGAGGCTTTCTTT. It translates to CASRGGNTEAFF.